The rows below give T cell receptor beta chains drawn from one sample of a study of blood T cell repertoires in COVID-19. Some clones are missing from TCRdb's copy, which holds only in-frame ones; the method was immunoSEQ multiplex PCR. Of 150,000 to 200,000 clones in the sample, 65% to 85% were seen once. Material: peripheral blood. All receptors derive from a woman at least 80 years old with acute or convalescent COVID-19. The CDR3 runs from the conserved cysteine through the conserved F or W. Fields, in order: clone size, J gene, V gene, D gene, CDR3 protein, CDR3 DNA. D genes are given only for firm matches. A clone size is listed for some rows: how often the clone was seen (once, few, many), or a class if it is expanded.

>once|TRBJ2-1|TRBV15|NA
CATSRGGGGHSYNEQFF
TGTGCCACCAGCAGAGGGGGCGGGGGCCACTCCTACAATGAGCAGTTCTTC
>NA|TRBJ1-5|TRBV27|NA
CASSLSAAYHSNQPQHF
TGTGCCAGCAGTTTATCGGCCGCATATCATAGCAATCAGCCCCAGCATTTT
>NA|TRBJ2-2|TRBV27|NA
CASRLRQVGAGELFF
TGTGCCAGCAGATTAAGGCAGGTAGGGGCCGGGGAGCTGTTTTTT
>NA|TRBJ2-7|TRBV18|NA
CASSPPVQGRAEQYF
TGTGCCAGCTCACCACCGGTTCAGGGGCGCGCCGAGCAGTACTTC
>NA|TRBJ2-5|TRBV12-3/TRBV12-4|TRBD1
CASRRQGGETQYF
TGTGCCAGCAGACGACAGGGGGGAGAGACCCAGTACTTC
>NA|TRBJ2-2|TRBV24-1|NA
CATSVNTGELFF
TGTGCCACCAGCGTGAACACCGGGGAGCTGTTTTTT
>once|TRBJ1-2|TRBV5-4|TRBD1
CASSSTGGVYGYTF
TGTGCCAGCAGCTCCACAGGGGGGGTTTATGGCTACACCTTC
>NA|TRBJ2-1|TRBV11-2|TRBD2
CASSTNLGLGDNEQFF
TGTGCCAGCAGCACGAACCTGGGACTAGGTGACAATGAGCAGTTCTTC
>few|TRBJ1-4|TRBV4-2|TRBD1
CASRQNRGVEKLFF
TGTGCCAGCAGGCAAAACAGGGGAGTAGAAAAACTGTTTTTT
>NA|TRBJ2-5|TRBV21-1|NA
CASNTYSYGGIQETQYF
TGTGCCAGCAACACATATTCCTACGGGGGTATACAAGAGACCCAGTACTTC
>NA|TRBJ1-2|TRBV29-1|NA
CSALGQHGYTF
TGCAGCGCCCTGGGGCAACATGGCTACACCTTC
>few|TRBJ2-7|TRBV10-2|NA
CASSGTGEQYF
TGCGCCAGCAGCGGAACCGGGGAGCAGTACTTC
>NA|TRBJ1-2|TRBV2|NA
CASSPTVAWEGYTF
TGTGCCAGCAGTCCGACAGTTGCCTGGGAAGGCTACACCTTC
>few|TRBJ1-5|TRBV15|NA
CATGPHNQPQHF
TGTGCCACCGGGCCCCACAACCAGCCCCAGCATTTT
>NA|TRBJ2-3|TRBV7-6|NA
CASSLPSTGFLTGTQYF
TGTGCCAGCAGCTTACCGAGTACAGGATTCTTGACAGGTACGCAGTATTTT
>NA|TRBJ1-5|TRBV7-9|NA
CASSFGLSGNQPQHF
TGTGCCAGCAGCTTTGGCCTCAGCGGGAATCAGCCCCAGCATTTT
>NA|TRBJ2-7|TRBV27|TRBD1
CASRSPGQGSYEQYF
TGTGCCAGCAGATCACCGGGACAGGGGTCCTACGAGCAGTACTTC
>NA|TRBJ2-1|TRBV3-1/TRBV3-2|TRBD1
CASSQGGGTSNEQFF
TGTGCCAGCAGCCAAGGAGGGGGCACGTCGAATGAGCAGTTCTTC
>NA|TRBJ2-1|TRBV29-1|TRBD2
CSVEEGSSGRTNEQFF
TGCAGCGTTGAAGAAGGGTCCAGCGGGAGAACGAATGAGCAGTTCTTC
>few|TRBJ1-5|TRBV6-5|TRBD1
CASSTHRGDNQPQHF
TGTGCCAGCAGCACCCACAGGGGGGACAATCAGCCCCAGCATTTT
>few|TRBJ1-4|TRBV28|TRBD1
CASSSSGTVIEKLFF
TGTGCCAGCAGTTCGTCCGGGACAGTAATAGAAAAACTGTTTTTT
>NA|TRBJ2-2|TRBV11-2|NA
CASSPLGRSGELFF
TGTGCCAGCAGCCCCCTCGGGAGATCCGGGGAGCTGTTTTTT
>NA|TRBJ2-7|TRBV7-2|TRBD1
CASSSQGTGTEQYF
TGTGCCAGCAGCTCTCAAGGGACAGGGACCGAGCAGTACTTC
>NA|TRBJ1-2|TRBV9|TRBD1
CASRGGGDRGNYGYTF
TGTGCCAGCAGGGGCGGGGGTGACAGGGGGAACTATGGCTACACCTTC
>NA|TRBJ1-5|TRBV28|TRBD1
CASIEGQGGGQPQHF
TGTGCCAGCATTGAAGGACAGGGCGGGGGTCAGCCCCAGCATTTT
>NA|TRBJ2-5|TRBV7-8|NA
CASSFSTPSGFQETQYF
TGTGCCAGCAGCTTCAGCACGCCTTCAGGGTTCCAAGAGACCCAGTACTTC
>NA|TRBJ2-7|TRBV18|NA
CASSPTLLEQYF
TGTGCCAGCTCACCAACTCTTTTAGAGCAGTACTTC
>once|TRBJ2-3|TRBV30|TRBD2
CAWSGLAGVDTQYF
TGTGCCTGGAGTGGACTAGCGGGAGTAGATACGCAGTATTTT
>NA|TRBJ1-6|TRBV5-1|NA
CASSAPDSNSPLHF
TGCGCCAGCAGCGCCCCGGACAGTAATTCACCCCTCCACTTT
>NA|TRBJ2-3|TRBV29-1|NA
CSVQRREITDTQYF
TGCAGCGTCCAACGACGGGAGATCACAGATACGCAGTATTTT
>NA|TRBJ2-1|TRBV12-3/TRBV12-4|TRBD2
CASRTSGRNEQFF
TGTGCCAGCAGGACTAGCGGGCGCAATGAGCAGTTCTTC
>NA|TRBJ1-4|TRBV6-1|TRBD1
CASSSPGQGNEKLFF
TGTGCCAGCAGTTCTCCGGGACAGGGAAATGAAAAACTGTTTTTT
>few|TRBJ1-2|TRBV12-3/TRBV12-4|NA
CASTLAGYNGYTF
TGTGCCAGCACCTTGGCAGGGTATAATGGCTACACCTTC
>few|TRBJ1-6|TRBV7-7|TRBD1
CASSFRDSLNSPLHF
TGTGCTAGCAGCTTCCGGGACAGTTTAAATTCACCCCTCCACTTT
>few|TRBJ1-1|TRBV19|NA
CASSWFGAMNTEAFF
TGTGCCAGTAGTTGGTTTGGGGCCATGAACACTGAAGCTTTCTTT
>NA|TRBJ2-3|TRBV9|TRBD2
CASSVPLTGGSTDTQYF
TGTGCCAGCAGCGTACCCCTAACGGGGGGAAGCACAGATACGCAGTATTTT
>once|TRBJ2-1|TRBV5-1|TRBD2
CASSSPSGRNNEQFF
TGCGCCAGCAGCTCTCCTAGCGGGAGGAACAATGAGCAGTTCTTC
>NA|TRBJ1-4|TRBV7-9|NA
CASSLESENEKLFF
TGTGCCAGCAGCTTAGAATCGGAGAATGAAAAACTGTTTTTT
>NA|TRBJ2-3|TRBV5-1|NA
CASSLGQGPDTQYF
TGCGCCAGCAGCTTGGGTCAGGGTCCAGATACGCAGTATTTT
>NA|TRBJ2-5|TRBV14|TRBD1
CASSLFRDRGKETQYF
TGTGCCAGCAGCCTCTTCCGGGACAGGGGGAAAGAGACCCAGTACTTC
>NA|TRBJ1-1|TRBV29-1|TRBD1
CSVEMVRQGTIPKPFF
TGCAGCGTTGAAATGGTGAGACAGGGTACGATTCCGAAGCCTTTCTTT
>NA|TRBJ1-6|TRBV6-5|TRBD1
CASTVTGINNSPLHF
TGTGCCAGCACCGTGACAGGGATAAATAATTCACCCCTCCACTTT
>NA|TRBJ2-7|TRBV6-5|TRBD1
CASTETGSYEQYF
TGTGCCAGTACGGAGACAGGGTCCTACGAGCAGTACTTC
>few|TRBJ1-6|TRBV29-1|NA
CSFRSSYNSPLHF
TGCAGCTTTAGAAGCTCCTATAATTCACCCCTCCACTTT
>few|TRBJ1-2|TRBV5-1|TRBD1
CASSSPDRGGYGYTF
TGCGCCAGCAGCTCCCCCGACAGGGGTGGGTATGGCTACACCTTC
>NA|TRBJ1-2|TRBV3-1/TRBV3-2|NA
CASSQYSGYTF
TGTGCCAGCAGCCAATATAGTGGCTACACCTTC
>once|TRBJ1-5|TRBV19|NA
CASSIDYGTNTQPQHF
TGTGCCAGTAGTATAGACTACGGGACAAATACTCAGCCCCAGCATTTT
>NA|TRBJ2-6|TRBV9|NA
CASSAQIGMGFFGANVLTF
TGTGCCAGCAGCGCCCAAATCGGGATGGGGTTCTTTGGGGCCAACGTCCTGACTTTC
>NA|TRBJ1-1|TRBV28|NA
CASSVGGESAKAFF
TGTGCCAGCAGTGTAGGGGGGGAGAGTGCCAAAGCTTTCTTT
>NA|TRBJ1-2|TRBV11-1|NA
CASSPHRRLGYGYTF
TGTGCCAGCAGCCCCCACCGGAGATTAGGCTATGGCTACACCTTC
>NA|TRBJ2-7|TRBV3-1/TRBV3-2|TRBD2
CASSQASGGPYEQYF
TGTGCCAGCAGCCAAGCTAGCGGGGGGCCCTACGAGCAGTACTTC
>few|TRBJ1-5|TRBV7-8|NA
CASSYTGSRYSNQPQHF
TGTGCCAGCAGCTACACAGGGTCTCGTTATAGCAATCAGCCCCAGCATTTT
>NA|TRBJ2-1|TRBV24-1|TRBD2
CATQGTSGGSDEQFF
TGTGCCACCCAAGGGACTAGCGGGGGGAGCGATGAGCAGTTCTTC
>few|TRBJ1-2|TRBV28|TRBD1
CASSSRGRGYGYTF
TGTGCCAGCAGTTCCAGGGGGCGCGGTTATGGCTACACCTTC
>NA|TRBJ1-4|TRBV4-2|NA
CASSQMGLQGEKLFF
TGTGCCAGCAGCCAGATGGGACTCCAGGGTGAAAAACTGTTTTTT
>NA|TRBJ2-7|TRBV18|NA
CASSGRGEGEQYF
TGTGCCAGCTCAGGTCGGGGTGAAGGTGAGCAGTACTTC
>NA|TRBJ2-4|TRBV12-2|NA
CASRLAGAAPAKNIQYF
TGTGCAAGTCGCTTAGCGGGGGCAGCACCAGCCAAAAACATTCAGTACTTC
>NA|TRBJ2-5|TRBV28|NA
CASSLGSANGKTQYF
TGTGCCAGCAGTTTGGGCTCCGCCAACGGGAAGACCCAGTACTTC
>NA|TRBJ2-7|TRBV18|TRBD1
CASSTAPGTGGYEQYF
TGTGCCAGCTCCACCGCCCCTGGGACAGGAGGTTACGAGCAGTACTTC